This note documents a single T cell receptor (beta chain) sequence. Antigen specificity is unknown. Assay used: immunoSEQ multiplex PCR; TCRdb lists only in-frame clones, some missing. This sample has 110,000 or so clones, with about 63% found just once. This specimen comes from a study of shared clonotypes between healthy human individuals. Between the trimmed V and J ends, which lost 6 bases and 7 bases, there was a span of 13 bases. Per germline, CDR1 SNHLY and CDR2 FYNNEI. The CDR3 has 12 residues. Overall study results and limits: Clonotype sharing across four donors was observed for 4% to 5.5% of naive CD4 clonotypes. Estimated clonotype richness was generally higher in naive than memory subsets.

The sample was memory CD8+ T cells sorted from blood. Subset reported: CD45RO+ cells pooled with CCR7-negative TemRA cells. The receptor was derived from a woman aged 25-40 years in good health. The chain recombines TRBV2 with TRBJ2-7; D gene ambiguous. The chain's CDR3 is CASSGPSWEQYF. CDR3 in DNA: TGTGCCAGCAGCGGACCGTCCTGGGAGCAGTACTTC.